A selection of T cell receptor beta chains follows, all from one sample in a study of cytomegalovirus exposure and HLA in healthy donors. Some clones are missing from TCRdb's copy, which holds only in-frame ones; the method was immunoSEQ multiplex PCR. The sample has more than 150,000 clones; roughly 88% are singletons. Sequencing was carried out using PBMCs. The receptor source for this set is a woman younger than 35 in good health and CMV-seronegative. Both conserved end residues are part of each CDR3. D genes are given only for firm matches. Clone sizes are given selectively: once, few, many, or a class where the clone is expanded.

CDR3 protein	CDR3 DNA	D gene	V gene	J gene	clone size
CASSLGLAGGPGSYEQYF	TGCGCCAGCAGCTTGGGACTAGCGGGGGGCCCGGGCTCCTACGAGCAGTACTTC	TRBD2	TRBV5-1	TRBJ2-7	.
CASRWDSSYEQYF	TGTGCCAGCAGGTGGGACAGCTCCTACGAGCAGTACTTC	TRBD1	TRBV28	TRBJ2-7	.
CAWSRGGGAYEQYF	TGTGCCTGGAGTAGGGGCGGGGGGGCCTACGAGCAGTACTTC	TRBD2	TRBV30	TRBJ2-7	.
CASSPTWGQGAEYEQYF	TGTGCCAGCAGCCCCACTTGGGGACAGGGGGCGGAATACGAGCAGTACTTC	TRBD1	TRBV5-4	TRBJ2-7	.
CAGGAQPGNTIYF	TGTGCCGGAGGGGCGCAGCCTGGAAACACCATATATTTT	.	TRBV30	TRBJ1-3	.
CASTSPNTEAFF	TGTGCCAGCACCTCCCCCAACACTGAAGCTTTCTTT	.	TRBV5-6	TRBJ1-1	.
CAIGVKGQDYGYTF	TGTGCCATCGGAGTGAAGGGGCAAGACTATGGCTACACCTTC	.	TRBV10-3	TRBJ1-2	once
CASSGQVGTYNSPLHF	TGTGCCAGCAGTGGACAGGTTGGCACCTATAATTCACCCCTCCACTTT	TRBD1	TRBV9	TRBJ1-6	.
CASSYGGGRQETQYF	TGTGCCAGCAGTTACGGGGGGGGAAGACAGGAGACCCAGTACTTC	TRBD2	TRBV6-5	TRBJ2-5	few
CASSLVSGGFDEQYF	TGCGCCAGCAGCCTGGTCTCCGGGGGTTTCGACGAGCAGTACTTC	.	TRBV5-1	TRBJ2-7	.
CASSLAAVGVEAFF	TGTGCCAGCAGCTTAGCGGCCGTAGGGGTTGAAGCTTTCTTT	.	TRBV7-8	TRBJ1-1	.
CASSLVFSGANGLTF	TGTGCCAGCAGCTTAGTATTCTCTGGGGCCAACGGCCTGACTTTC	.	TRBV11-2	TRBJ2-6	.
CASSERWGPNQPQHF	TGTGCCAGCAGCGAGCGATGGGGGCCCAATCAGCCCCAGCATTTT	.	TRBV2	TRBJ1-5	.
CAWSGIRGSGSYGYTF	TGTGCCTGGAGTGGGATTCGGGGTTCTGGTTCCTATGGCTACACCTTC	.	TRBV30	TRBJ1-2	.
CASSDSRVNTEAFF	TGTGCCAGCAGTGATTCCAGGGTCAACACTGAAGCTTTCTTT	.	TRBV6-1	TRBJ1-1	.
CASSNRLAGGMNTGELFF	TGTGCCAGCAGTAATCGACTAGCGGGGGGAATGAACACCGGGGAGCTGTTTTTT	TRBD2	TRBV7-3	TRBJ2-2	few
CASSTHLLDRGQGNTIYF	TGTGCCAGTAGTACCCATCTATTGGACAGGGGGCAAGGAAACACCATATATTTT	TRBD1	TRBV19	TRBJ1-3	.
CASSRDSQNTEAFF	TGTGCCAGCAGCCGGGACAGCCAGAACACTGAAGCTTTCTTT	TRBD1	TRBV5-4	TRBJ1-1	once
CASSPPTGVNTEAFF	TGTGCCAGCAGTCCCCCGACAGGGGTCAACACTGAAGCTTTCTTT	TRBD1	TRBV28	TRBJ1-1	.
CASSTPRGGAKNSQYF	TGTGCCAGTAGTACCCCCCGAGGGGGAGCCAAAAACAGTCAGTACTTC	.	TRBV19	TRBJ2-4	.
CASSFPGITGVGTEAFF	TGTGCCAGCAGTTTCCCCGGCATTACAGGGGTGGGCACTGAAGCTTTCTTT	TRBD1	TRBV28	TRBJ1-1	few
CASSYGGGSPLHF	TGTGCCAGCAGTTACGGGGGGGGGTCACCCCTCCACTTT	.	TRBV6-5	TRBJ1-6	.
CASSLGRGGYNEQFF	TGCGCCAGCAGCTTGGGGCGGGGGGGCTACAATGAGCAGTTCTTC	TRBD2	TRBV5-1	TRBJ2-1	.
CASRLAGGGEQYF	TGTGCCAGCCGCCTAGCGGGGGGCGGTGAGCAGTACTTC	TRBD2	TRBV2	TRBJ2-7	.
CASSLALPRETQYF	TGCGCCAGCAGCTTGGCCTTGCCTCGGGAGACCCAGTACTTC	.	TRBV5-1	TRBJ2-5	.
CASLLRGLGTEAFF	TGTGCCAGTCTCCTACGGGGATTGGGGACTGAAGCTTTCTTT	.	TRBV6-5	TRBJ1-1	.
CASSLGSNYGYTF	TGTGCCAGCAGCTTGGGCAGTAACTATGGCTACACCTTC	.	TRBV5-4	TRBJ1-2	.
CAIRGRGSNQPQHF	TGTGCCATCAGGGGCCGGGGTAGCAATCAGCCCCAGCATTTT	.	TRBV28	TRBJ1-5	.
CAGAAGQGIEQYF	TGTGCCGGTGCCGCGGGACAGGGTATCGAGCAGTACTTC	TRBD1	TRBV6-5	TRBJ2-7	.
CASSPGYRGEDTQYF	TGTGCCAGCAGCCCCGGTTATCGCGGGGAAGATACGCAGTATTTT	.	TRBV11-3	TRBJ2-3	once
CASSKTGNYEQYF	TGCGCCAGCAGCAAGACAGGGAACTACGAGCAGTACTTC	TRBD1	TRBV5-1	TRBJ2-7	.
CASRFFVSGGQKETQYF	TGTGCAAGTCGCTTTTTCGTTAGCGGGGGACAGAAAGAGACCCAGTACTTC	.	TRBV12-2	TRBJ2-5	.
CASSFLTRETQYF	TGTGCCAGCAGCTTTTTAACGAGGGAGACCCAGTACTTC	.	TRBV5-6	TRBJ2-5	.
CASSSGHSGGSPLHF	TGCGCCAGCAGCTCGGGACATTCCGGTGGTTCACCCCTCCACTTT	.	TRBV5-1	TRBJ1-6	few
CASSLPPLGGPNTEAFF	TGTGCCAGCAGTTTACCCCCTCTGGGGGGGCCGAACACTGAAGCTTTCTTT	.	TRBV27	TRBJ1-1	.
CASSLGDRESQPQHF	TGTGCCAGCAGCTTGGGGGACAGGGAGAGTCAGCCCCAGCATTTT	TRBD1	TRBV28	TRBJ1-5	.
CASSQQGVPTDTQYF	TGTGCCAGCTCACAACAGGGTGTTCCCACAGATACGCAGTATTTT	.	TRBV18	TRBJ2-3	.
CASRTSGAGETQYF	TGTGCCAGTCGGACTAGCGGGGCCGGAGAGACCCAGTACTTC	TRBD2	TRBV6-1	TRBJ2-5	.
CAWRSRDRAFHEAFF	TGTGCCTGGAGGTCCAGGGACAGGGCCTTTCATGAAGCTTTCTTT	TRBD1	TRBV30	TRBJ1-1	.
CASRFQDYGYTF	TGTGCCAGCAGGTTCCAGGACTATGGCTACACCTTC	.	TRBV2	TRBJ1-2	.
CASSIGARVQTQPQHF	TGTGCCAGTAGTATAGGTGCCCGGGTCCAAACGCAGCCCCAGCATTTT	.	TRBV19	TRBJ1-5	.
CASSLLAGVYNEQFF	TGTGCCAGCAGCTTATTAGCGGGGGTCTACAATGAGCAGTTCTTC	TRBD2	TRBV11-1	TRBJ2-1	.
CASSLSRFANTGELFF	TGTGCCAGCAGCTTATCGCGTTTCGCGAACACCGGGGAGCTGTTTTTT	.	TRBV7-6	TRBJ2-2	few
CASSFSGQGAFRGNTIYF	TGTGCCAGCAGCTTCTCAGGACAGGGGGCATTTCGTGGAAACACCATATATTTT	TRBD1	TRBV5-4	TRBJ1-3	.
CASSDRPYEQYF	TGTGCCAGTTCGGACAGACCCTACGAGCAGTACTTC	.	TRBV2	TRBJ2-7	.
CASSGGGLEKTQYF	TGTGCCAGCAGTGGTGGAGGACTCGAGAAGACCCAGTACTTC	.	TRBV2	TRBJ2-5	.
CASSYGGQNTGELFF	TGTGCCAGCAGCTACGGGGGGCAGAACACCGGGGAGCTGTTTTTT	.	TRBV5-5	TRBJ2-2	once
CASSQGAPGVAGGPNIQYF	TGCGCCAGCAGCCAAGGCGCCCCTGGTGTAGCGGGGGGGCCTAACATTCAGTACTTC	TRBD2	TRBV4-1	TRBJ2-4	medium-sized
CAIRQGAMGQPQHF	TGTGCCATCAGACAGGGGGCTATGGGTCAGCCCCAGCATTTT	TRBD1	TRBV10-3	TRBJ1-5	.
CASTILGGRGDTQYF	TGTGCCAGCACCATACTGGGGGGGAGAGGAGATACGCAGTATTTT	TRBD2	TRBV2	TRBJ2-3	.
CASSRTSDRISGANGLTF	TGCGCCAGCAGCCGTACCTCGGACAGGATCTCTGGGGCCAACGGCCTGACTTTC	TRBD1	TRBV5-1	TRBJ2-6	.
CASSPRTDSYEQYF	TGTGCCAGCAGCCCAAGGACAGACTCCTACGAGCAGTACTTC	.	TRBV6-1	TRBJ2-7	.
CASSLGGGPPQHF	TGTGCCAGCAGCTTGGGAGGAGGGCCGCCCCAGCATTTT	.	TRBV5-6	TRBJ1-5	.
CASSLLQGATNEKLFF	TGTGCCAGCAGTTTACTACAGGGTGCAACTAATGAAAAACTGTTTTTT	.	TRBV28	TRBJ1-4	.